This is a list of T cell receptor beta chains from one sample in a study of early T cells in non-severe SARS-CoV-2 infection. TCRdb called the 5' RACE reads again in MiXCR, with one record for every CDR3 protein. In the table there are around 50,000 distinct CDR3 sequences, roughly 5.3% of which are singletons. Sample: whole blood. These TCRs come from an adult who was a healthcare worker with PCR-confirmed SARS-CoV-2 infection or an uninfected control (not recorded which). CDR3s include the opening cysteine and the closing phenylalanine or tryptophan. Each record gives: V gene, J gene, D gene, clone size, CDR3 protein, CDR3 DNA. D genes are given only for firm matches. A row's size may be missing; if present it is once, few, many or a size class.

V: TRBV6-5
J: TRBJ2-5
D: TRBD1
size: .
CDR3: CASRANDRGTQETQYF
DNA: TGTGCCAGCAGAGCCAACGACAGGGGAACCCAAGAGACCCAGTACTTC

V: TRBV7-2
J: TRBJ2-1
D: TRBD2
size: .
CDR3: CASSAFRAGPYNEQFF
DNA: TGTGCCAGCAGCGCCTTCCGAGCGGGACCCTACAATGAGCAGTTCTTC

V: TRBV29-1
J: TRBJ2-5
D: TRBD2
size: once
CDR3: CSVLTGGETQYF
DNA: TGCAGCGTCCTGACGGGAGGAGAGACCCAGTACTTC

V: TRBV5-5
J: TRBJ2-3
D: .
size: many
CDR3: CASSLGPGTDTQYF
DNA: TGTGCCAGCAGCTTGGGTCCGGGGACAGATACGCAGTATTTT

V: TRBV18
J: TRBJ1-1
D: .
size: few
CDR3: CASSPPSGAQTEAFF
DNA: TGTGCCAGCTCACCCCCGTCGGGGGCGCAGACTGAAGCTTTCTTT

V: TRBV20-1
J: TRBJ2-7
D: .
size: many
CDR3: CSARDTPYEQYF
DNA: TGCAGTGCGCGGGACACTCCCTACGAGCAGTACTTC

V: TRBV18
J: TRBJ1-4
D: .
size: many
CDR3: CASSPAGVNNEKLFF
DNA: TGTGCCAGCTCACCAGCAGGAGTTAATAATGAAAAACTGTTTTTT

V: TRBV7-9
J: TRBJ2-7
D: TRBD2
size: .
CDR3: CASSYLAGAAYEQYF
DNA: TGTGCCAGCAGCTACCTAGCGGGGGCTGCCTACGAGCAGTACTTC

V: TRBV7-6
J: TRBJ2-1
D: .
size: .
CDR3: CASSPLAAVDNEQFF
DNA: TGTGCCAGCAGCCCCTTGGCTGCGGTCGACAATGAGCAGTTCTTC

V: TRBV6-5
J: TRBJ2-1
D: TRBD2
size: many
CDR3: CASSLGLAGGNEQFF
DNA: TGTGCCAGCAGTTTGGGACTAGCGGGGGGCAATGAGCAGTTCTTC

V: TRBV9
J: TRBJ2-7
D: TRBD2
size: few
CDR3: CASSAAGGLGEQYF
DNA: TGTGCCAGCAGCGCCGCGGGGGGCCTAGGGGAGCAGTACTTC

V: TRBV13
J: TRBJ2-1
D: .
size: many
CDR3: CASSLGTSLSSSYNEQFF
DNA: TGTGCCAGCAGCTTGGGAACTAGCCTCTCTAGCTCCTACAATGAGCAGTTCTTC

V: TRBV10-3
J: TRBJ2-1
D: .
size: many
CDR3: CAISGGADEQFF
DNA: TGTGCCATCAGTGGTGGGGCGGATGAGCAGTTCTTC

V: TRBV3-1
J: TRBJ2-1
D: .
size: .
CDR3: CASSQNVYTPVNEQFF
DNA: TGTGCCAGCAGCCAGAACGTATACACCCCAGTCAATGAGCAGTTCTTC

V: TRBV20-1
J: TRBJ2-5
D: .
size: .
CDR3: CSASYIWKETQYF
DNA: TGCAGTGCTTCCTACATCTGGAAAGAGACCCAGTACTTC

V: TRBV7-9
J: TRBJ1-5
D: .
size: many
CDR3: CASSLTTGEPQHF
DNA: TGTGCCAGCAGCTTAACGACGGGAGAGCCCCAGCATTTT

V: TRBV7-8
J: TRBJ2-1
D: .
size: many
CDR3: CASSFFPRGSSYNEQFF
DNA: TGTGCCAGCAGCTTTTTCCCTAGGGGGAGCTCCTACAATGAGCAGTTCTTC

V: TRBV11-2
J: TRBJ2-7
D: TRBD2
size: few
CDR3: CASSLRTGGPHEQYF
DNA: TGTGCCAGCAGCTTAAGAACGGGAGGGCCTCACGAGCAGTACTTC

V: TRBV19
J: TRBJ2-2
D: TRBD2
size: many
CDR3: CASSIDDGLAAKWLFF
DNA: TGTGCCAGTAGTATAGATGACGGGCTAGCGGCGAAGTGGCTGTTTTTT

V: TRBV7-6
J: TRBJ2-4
D: .
size: many
CDR3: CASSPNGAPGIQYF
DNA: TGTGCCAGCAGCCCTAACGGGGCCCCTGGCATTCAGTACTTC

V: TRBV5-4
J: TRBJ1-1
D: .
size: many
CDR3: CASRKTVGTEAFF
DNA: TGTGCCAGCAGAAAGACAGTGGGCACTGAAGCTTTCTTT

V: TRBV12-3/TRBV12-4
J: TRBJ2-7
D: TRBD1
size: many
CDR3: CASSTTGKTYEQYF
DNA: TGTGCCAGCAGTACGACAGGGAAGACCTACGAGCAGTACTTC

V: TRBV6-5
J: TRBJ1-6
D: .
size: few
CDR3: CASSLDSNSPLHF
DNA: TGTGCCAGCAGTCTGGACAGCAATTCACCCCTCCACTTT

V: TRBV12-3/TRBV12-4
J: TRBJ2-5
D: .
size: many
CDR3: CASSPPFEETQYF
DNA: TGTGCCAGCAGCCCTCCCTTCGAAGAGACCCAGTACTTC

V: TRBV7-2
J: TRBJ1-2
D: .
size: few
CDR3: CASSSSLRTVSSANYGYTF
DNA: TGTGCCAGCAGCTCGTCTCTGCGGACCGTGTCCAGCGCTAACTATGGCTACACCTTC

V: TRBV5-1
J: TRBJ2-3
D: TRBD2
size: .
CDR3: CASTLAGEIVTDTQYF
DNA: TGCGCCAGCACCCTAGCGGGAGAGATAGTCACAGATACGCAGTATTTT

V: TRBV21-1
J: TRBJ1-1
D: .
size: .
CDR3: CASSPPGAKETTEAFF
DNA: TGTGCCAGCAGCCCTCCTGGGGCGAAGGAGACCACTGAAGCTTTCTTT

V: TRBV3-1
J: TRBJ2-3
D: .
size: many
CDR3: CASSQRVMSIADTQYF
DNA: TGTGCCAGCAGCCAAAGGGTCATGAGTATCGCAGATACGCAGTATTTT

V: TRBV4-3
J: TRBJ2-3
D: .
size: many
CDR3: CASSQDQREDTQYF
DNA: TGCGCCAGCAGCCAAGATCAGAGAGAGGATACGCAGTATTTT

V: TRBV12-3/TRBV12-4
J: TRBJ1-4
D: .
size: many
CDR3: CASSLGSNEKLFF
DNA: TGTGCCAGCAGTTTGGGCTCTAATGAAAAACTGTTTTTT

V: TRBV20-1
J: TRBJ2-1
D: TRBD2
size: many
CDR3: CSARGSSGGAAYNEQFF
DNA: TGCAGTGCTAGGGGTAGTAGCGGGGGGGCCGCCTACAATGAGCAGTTCTTC

V: TRBV27
J: TRBJ1-2
D: TRBD1
size: many
CDR3: CASSLSDRDGYTF
DNA: TGTGCCAGCAGTTTATCGGACAGGGATGGCTACACCTTC

V: TRBV25-1
J: TRBJ1-2
D: .
size: .
CDR3: CASSAVGRLGYTF
DNA: TGTGCCAGCAGTGCCGTGGGACGTTTAGGCTACACCTTC

V: TRBV5-4
J: TRBJ2-2
D: TRBD1
size: few
CDR3: CASSLYAGGASHTGELFF
DNA: TGTGCCAGCTCCTTGTACGCAGGGGGCGCAAGTCACACCGGGGAGCTGTTTTTT

V: TRBV18
J: TRBJ2-7
D: .
size: many
CDR3: CASSPQQGGDYEQYF
DNA: TGTGCCAGCTCACCACAACAGGGGGGGGACTACGAGCAGTACTTC

V: TRBV20-1
J: TRBJ1-1
D: .
size: many
CDR3: CSARGSSRTEAFF
DNA: TGCAGTGCTAGAGGATCTTCCCGAACTGAAGCTTTCTTT

V: TRBV15
J: TRBJ1-5
D: .
size: many
CDR3: CATSLSGSNQPQHF
DNA: TGTGCCACCAGCCTCAGCGGGAGCAATCAGCCCCAGCATTTT

V: TRBV13
J: TRBJ2-1
D: TRBD1
size: many
CDR3: CASSLMGQFNEQFF
DNA: TGTGCCAGCAGCTTAATGGGACAGTTCAATGAGCAGTTCTTC

V: TRBV27
J: TRBJ2-3
D: TRBD2
size: .
CDR3: CASSLSKAGGDSTDTQYF
DNA: TGTGCCAGCAGTTTGTCAAAAGCGGGGGGGGATTCTACAGATACGCAGTATTTT

V: TRBV10-2
J: TRBJ1-5
D: .
size: many
CDR3: CASSEYRQSNQPQHF
DNA: TGCGCCAGCAGTGAGTACCGACAGAGCAATCAGCCCCAGCATTTT

V: TRBV4-2
J: TRBJ2-3
D: TRBD2
size: many
CDR3: CASSQDLRTSGRAVRSDTQYF
DNA: TGTGCCAGCAGCCAAGATCTTCGGACTAGCGGGAGGGCCGTTCGGTCAGATACGCAGTATTTT

V: TRBV29-1
J: TRBJ1-5
D: .
size: many
CDR3: CSVEIGAGQPQHF
DNA: TGCAGCGTTGAGATCGGGGCCGGACAGCCCCAGCATTTT

V: TRBV7-3
J: TRBJ1-4
D: .
size: many
CDR3: CASSLFPGFGLPNEKLFF
DNA: TGTGCCAGCAGCTTATTTCCGGGATTTGGTCTGCCGAATGAAAAACTGTTTTTT

V: TRBV7-6
J: TRBJ2-1
D: TRBD2
size: few
CDR3: CASSPAGLAGGPEQFF
DNA: TGTGCCAGCAGCCCCGCTGGACTAGCGGGGGGGCCAGAGCAGTTCTTC

V: TRBV19
J: TRBJ1-2
D: TRBD1
size: many
CDR3: CASSLGQNYGYTF
DNA: TGTGCCAGTAGTTTGGGACAGAACTATGGCTACACCTTC

V: TRBV7-9
J: TRBJ1-5
D: .
size: many
CDR3: CASSEDSFSNQPQHF
DNA: TGTGCCAGCAGCGAGGACTCCTTTAGCAATCAGCCCCAGCATTTT

V: TRBV30
J: TRBJ2-5
D: TRBD2
size: .
CDR3: CAWTPIPFSGAETQYF
DNA: TGTGCCTGGACACCAATTCCCTTTAGCGGGGCGGAGACCCAGTACTTC

V: TRBV29-1
J: TRBJ1-6
D: .
size: many
CDR3: CSARDGGWNSPLHF
DNA: TGCAGCGCCAGGGACGGCGGTTGGAATTCACCCCTCCACTTT

V: TRBV6-4
J: TRBJ2-1
D: .
size: many
CDR3: CASSEGGGGNEQFF
DNA: TGTGCCAGCTCCGAAGGAGGGGGTGGGAATGAGCAGTTCTTC

V: TRBV2
J: TRBJ2-7
D: .
size: few
CDR3: CATHREHSYEQYF
DNA: TGTGCCACCCACAGGGAGCACTCCTACGAGCAGTACTTC

V: TRBV30
J: TRBJ2-7
D: .
size: few
CDR3: CAWKQGGPYEQYF
DNA: TGTGCCTGGAAACAGGGGGGGCCCTACGAGCAGTACTTC

V: TRBV27
J: TRBJ1-4
D: .
size: .
CDR3: CASSSPRDGPNEKLFF
DNA: TGTGCCAGCAGTTCGCCCAGGGACGGACCTAATGAAAAACTGTTTTTT

V: TRBV29-1
J: TRBJ2-5
D: TRBD2
size: many
CDR3: CSVGTSGRETQYF
DNA: TGCAGCGTGGGGACTAGCGGGCGAGAGACCCAGTACTTC

V: TRBV19
J: TRBJ2-1
D: .
size: many
CDR3: CASSPAVSYNEQFF
DNA: TGTGCCAGTAGTCCAGCGGTCTCCTACAATGAGCAGTTCTTC

V: TRBV7-9
J: TRBJ2-3
D: .
size: .
CDR3: CASAPGNTDTQYF
DNA: TGTGCCAGCGCGCCGGGGAACACAGATACGCAGTATTTT

V: TRBV27
J: TRBJ1-1
D: .
size: .
CDR3: CASGFYGTEAFF
DNA: TGTGCCAGCGGTTTTTACGGCACTGAAGCTTTCTTT

V: TRBV7-9
J: TRBJ2-7
D: TRBD1
size: few
CDR3: CASSATGSDREQYF
DNA: TGTGCCAGCAGCGCGACAGGGTCCGATCGGGAGCAGTACTTC

V: TRBV9
J: TRBJ2-3
D: .
size: .
CDR3: CASSVGYPSSTDTQYF
DNA: TGTGCCAGCAGCGTAGGGTACCCGAGTTCTACAGATACGCAGTATTTT

V: TRBV29-1
J: TRBJ2-7
D: .
size: many
CDR3: CSVEWSGEPYEQYF
DNA: TGCAGCGTTGAGTGGTCAGGGGAACCCTACGAGCAGTACTTC